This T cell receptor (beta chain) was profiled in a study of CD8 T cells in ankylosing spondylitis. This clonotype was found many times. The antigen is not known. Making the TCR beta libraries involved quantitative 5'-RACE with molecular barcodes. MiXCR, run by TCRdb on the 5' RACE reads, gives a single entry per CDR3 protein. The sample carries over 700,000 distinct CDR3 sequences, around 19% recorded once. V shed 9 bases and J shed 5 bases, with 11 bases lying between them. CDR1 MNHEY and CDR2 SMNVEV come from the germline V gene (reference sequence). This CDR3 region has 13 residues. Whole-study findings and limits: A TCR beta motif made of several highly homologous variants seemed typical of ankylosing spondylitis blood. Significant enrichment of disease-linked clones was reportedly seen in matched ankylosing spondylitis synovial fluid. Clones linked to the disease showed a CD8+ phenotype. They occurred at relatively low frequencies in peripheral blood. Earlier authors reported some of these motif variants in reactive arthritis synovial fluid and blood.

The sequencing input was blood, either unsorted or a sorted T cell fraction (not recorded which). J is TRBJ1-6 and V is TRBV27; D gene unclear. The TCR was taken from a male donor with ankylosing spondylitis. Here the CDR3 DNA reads TGTGCCAGTAGCTTCATGAATAATTCACCCCTCCACTTT. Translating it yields CASSFMNNSPLHF.